Below, 10 T cell receptor beta chains from the same sample are listed, as sequenced in a study of T cells expressing NK-cell markers. No DNA is given; TCRdb re-called the 5' RACE reads and lists each CDR3 protein once. Listed are 350,000 to 400,000 distinct CDR3 sequences; around 11% falls within the top ten. The specimen was blood T cells: a sorted CD56 or NKG2C T cell subset, CD4+ or CD8+ T cells, or bulk PBMC T cells (not recorded which). These receptors all come from a woman aged 45-65 years in good health.

V and J are TRBV2 and TRBJ2-3; TCRdb selects TRBD1, and the lack of DNA leaves this call unchecked. CDR3 size: 15 residues. Germline V gene data show CDR1 as SNHLY and CDR2 as FYNNEI. The CDR3 sequence is CAAALGGTSTDTQYF.

Here the CDR3 reads CSARKSLAGVSGEQFF. This chain joins TRBV20-1 and TRBJ2-1; absent DNA, TCRdb's TRBD2 call cannot be checked. Germline CDR1 and CDR2: DFQATT and SNEGSKA (reference sequence). This CDR3 contains 16 residues.

The V and J genes are TRBV20-1 and TRBJ1-1; TCRdb's assignment of TRBD1 cannot be checked, as there is no DNA. The CDR3 is 15 amino acids. Germline V gene data show CDR1 as DFQATT and CDR2 as SNEGSKA (reference sequence). The CDR3 sequence: CSASRTGEVNTEAFF.

The CDR3 is CASSEYGLNTEAFF. The chain carries TRBV25-1 and TRBJ1-1. This CDR3 is 14 amino acids long. CDR1 is MGHDK, CDR2 SYGVNS, per germline.

This sequence joins TRBV15 and TRBJ2-7; TCRdb designates TRBD2, a call that cannot be tested without DNA. The CDR3 is made up of 15 amino acids. Germline loops: CDR1 LNHNV, CDR2 YYDKDF (reference sequence). The CDR3 is CATSRDAAGDYEQYF.

This chain joins TRBV5-1 and TRBJ2-5; the TCRdb call, TRBD1, lacks DNA for checking. CDR3 length equals 14 residues. The germline V gene has CDR1 SGHRS and CDR2 YFSETQ. CDR3 protein: CASSPGVVQETQYF.

This rearrangement joins TRBV14 to TRBJ2-2. This CDR3 region has 16 residues. Germline V gene sequence: CDR1 SGHDN, CDR2 FVKESK. CDR3 in amino acids: CASSQGRLANTGELFF.

This chain uses TRBV7-2 with TRBJ2-4. The CDR3 contains 16 residues. The germline gives CDR1 SGHTA, CDR2 FQGNSA. The CDR3 loop reads CASSLRSSGAKNIQYF.

The gene calls are TRBV24-1 and TRBJ2-1. There are 13 residues in the CDR3. The V gene's germline CDR1 is KGHDR and CDR2 SFDVKD. The CDR3 protein is CAHWRSSYNEQFF.

This sequence joins TRBV4-1 and TRBJ2-1; TCRdb's D gene call, TRBD1, goes unchecked for lack of DNA. There are 16 residues in the CDR3. In germline, CDR1 is MGHRA, CDR2 YSYEKL. The CDR3 spells CASSQTGRDSYNEQFF.